These T cell receptor beta chains were read from a single sample in a study of cytomegalovirus exposure and HLA in healthy donors. TCRdb keeps only in-frame clones here, not all; method: immunoSEQ multiplex PCR. The sample lists a few hundred thousand clones, roughly 90% occurring once. The sample was PBMCs. These TCRs come from a woman younger than 35 in good health and CMV-seronegative. CDR3s include the opening cysteine and the closing phenylalanine or tryptophan. The D gene is left open where the match is weak. Rows give clone size only sometimes, using once, few, many, or a class for an expanded clone.

CASSGTGANSPLHF | TGTGCCAGCAGCGGGACAGGGGCTAATTCACCCCTCCACTTT | TRBV21-1 | NA | TRBJ1-6 | NA
CASSSRDRGDTQYF | TGTGCCAGTAGTTCCAGGGACAGGGGAGATACGCAGTATTTT | TRBV19 | TRBD1 | TRBJ2-3 | NA
CASSFRTDYGYTF | TGTGCCAGCAGTTTCCGGACTGACTATGGCTACACCTTC | TRBV6-5 | NA | TRBJ1-2 | NA
CAISVLEKETQYF | TGTGCCATCAGTGTATTAGAGAAAGAGACCCAGTACTTC | TRBV10-3 | NA | TRBJ2-5 | NA
CASSLPGLNTEAFF | TGTGCCAGCAGTTTACCGGGATTGAACACTGAAGCTTTCTTT | TRBV28 | NA | TRBJ1-1 | NA
CASMGGQANTEAFF | TGTGCCAGTATGGGGGGACAGGCGAACACTGAAGCTTTCTTT | TRBV19 | TRBD1 | TRBJ1-1 | NA
CASSGNQPQHF | TGTGCCAGCAGCGGGAATCAGCCCCAGCATTTT | TRBV28 | NA | TRBJ1-5 | NA
CASSLQGTQPQHF | TGCGCCAGCAGCTTACAGGGCACTCAGCCCCAGCATTTT | TRBV4-1 | NA | TRBJ1-5 | NA
CASSLVVQGEMSTGELFF | TGTGCCAGCAGCTTAGTAGTCCAGGGGGAAATGAGCACCGGGGAGCTGTTTTTT | TRBV7-2 | TRBD1 | TRBJ2-2 | NA
CASSERTVAKNIQYF | TGTGCCAGCAGCGAAAGGACAGTAGCCAAAAACATTCAGTACTTC | TRBV5-6 | NA | TRBJ2-4 | NA
CASSPLSSGTSGEIDTQYF | TGTGCCAGCAGCCCTCTTTCATCCGGGACTAGCGGGGAAATTGATACGCAGTATTTT | TRBV7-8 | TRBD2 | TRBJ2-3 | NA
CSVMRGFDEQFF | TGCAGCGTTATGCGGGGGTTCGATGAGCAGTTCTTC | TRBV29-1 | TRBD2 | TRBJ2-1 | NA
CASSTSENSPLHF | TGCGCCAGCAGCACTTCGGAGAATTCACCCCTCCACTTT | TRBV5-1 | NA | TRBJ1-6 | few
CASSEHSQETQYF | TGTGCCAGCAGTGAACATTCCCAAGAGACCCAGTACTTC | TRBV2 | NA | TRBJ2-5 | NA
CASSSQGLNSPLHF | TGTGCCAGCAGCTCACAGGGATTAAATTCACCCCTCCACTTT | TRBV11-2 | NA | TRBJ1-6 | NA